This TCR delta chain was identified during a study of gammadelta T cells in human blood (dated by TCRdb to 2019 to 2021). What the research found in general, with its limitations: According to the study, polyclonal expansion of innate gamma-delta T cells immediately after birth appeared to be driven by microbial exposure.

The germline V gene encodes CDR1 TSWWSYY and CDR2 QGS. Taken from cysteine to phenylalanine, the CDR3 has 16 residues. The read is trimmed to its CDR3 DNA, 48 bases read in frame from base 1. V gives up 2 bases and J gives up 4 bases, and the segment between their germline ends measures 17 bases. By how much of the sample it makes up, this clone is medium-sized (0.01 to 0.1%). The clone's antigen remains unknown. The record has no base qualities; no much larger clone is one base away. The library was prepared using RT-PCR. The sample was run on an Illumina MiSeq. TCRdb reanalyzed the public reads with the CATT caller, and identical DNA sequences were merged afterwards. Present in this sample are about 1,800 delta-chain clones, more than 8% of which were seen just once. The top ten hold 3.5% to 5% of the sample.

The receptor was derived from a human donor. The sample was non-Vgamma9Vdelta2 gamma-delta T cells from infant blood. The chain was built from TRDV1 and TRDJ1, and perhaps TRDD2 as D gene, on 5 matching bases. The CDR3 region reads CALGETGFSFDDKLIF. The nucleotides are TGTGCTCTTGGGGAAACGGGGTTTTCCTTTGACGATAAACTCATCTTT.